Below are 25 T cell receptor beta chains sequenced from a single sample in a study of blood T cell repertoires in COVID-19. Clones were sequenced by immunoSEQ multiplex PCR, and TCRdb holds only the in-frame ones, with some missing. The table shows around 450,000 clones, with around 89% occurring only once. Source material: peripheral blood. Source of these receptors: a woman aged 25 to 45 with acute or convalescent COVID-19.

This rearrangement joins TRBV6-5 to TRBJ2-2, with a weak D call TRBD2 (6 bases). Looked up from germline, CDR1 is MNHEY and CDR2 is SVGAGI. Trimming pared 7 bases from V and 2 bases from J, leaving 8 bases between. The CDR3 sequence is 13 residues long. The CDR3 sequence: CASMGGNTGELFF. Written as DNA, the CDR3 is TGTGCCAGCATGGGGGGAAACACCGGGGAGCTGTTTTTT.

The CDR3 DNA reads TGTGCCACCAGCAGAGGGAGGACAGGGGGCTCGAATGAAGCTTTCTTT. Translating it yields CATSRGRTGGSNEAFF. This chain uses TRBV15 with TRBJ1-1; TRBD1 aligns across 11 bases. The CDR3 runs 16 residues. Germline-derived CDR1 and CDR2 are LNHNV and YYDKDF (reference sequence). The V segment lost 1 base and the J segment 7 bases; nucleotides outside the gene matches: 8.

The rearrangement links TRBV5-8 to TRBJ2-3; D not certain. V lost 0 bases and J 0 bases, leaving 17 bases between the germline ends. The length of the CDR3 is 18 residues. Germline V CDR1 and CDR2: SGHTS, YDEGEE. CDR3 region: CASSLVKSGFPSTDTQYF. The CDR3 DNA is TGTGCCAGCAGCTTGGTGAAGTCGGGTTTTCCTAGCACAGATACGCAGTATTTT.

CDR3 nucleotides: TGCGCCAGCAGCTTGGAGGGACAATTCAATCAGCCCCAGCATTTT. Encoded protein: CASSLEGQFNQPQHF. The chain is built from TRBV5-1 and TRBJ1-5; possibly TRBD1 for D (6 bases). This CDR3 spans 15 amino acids. V lost 0 bases to trimming and J lost 3 bases, with 10 bases between them. CDR1 is SGHRS and CDR2 is YFSETQ in the germline V gene.

The J gene is TRBJ2-7, the V gene TRBV9; tentative D call: TRBD1 (6 bases). Trimming pared 0 bases from V and 1 base from J, leaving 8 bases between. The CDR3 spans 14 residues. CDR1 is SGDLS and CDR2 is YYNGEE in the germline V gene. CDR3 sequence (DNA): TGTGCCAGCAGCGTAGATACAGGGTCCTACGAGCAGTACTTC. As protein: CASSVDTGSYEQYF. Full variable domain (missing parts from reference TRBV9 and TRBJ2-7): DSGVTQTPKHLITATGQRVTLRCSPRSGDLSVYWYQQSLDQGLQFLIQYYNGEERAKGNILERFSAQQFPDLHSELNLSSLELGDSALYFCASSVDTGSYEQYFGPGTRLTVT.

This clone was recorded only once. The chain recombines TRBV5-4 with TRBJ1-3; no reliable D call. The length of the CDR3 is 16 residues. CDR1 is SGHNT and CDR2 is YYREEE in the germline V gene (reference sequence). Trimming removed 2 bases at V and 0 bases at J, with 12 bases between. In nucleotides, the CDR3 is TGTGCCAGCAGCTTTAGCCCTTTGAGCTCTGGAAACACCATATATTTT. Residues: CASSFSPLSSGNTIYF.

CDR3 region: CASSLIAVQGPYEQYF. CDR3 bases: TGTGCCAGCAGTTTAATTGCGGTGCAGGGGCCCTACGAGCAGTACTTC. This chain links TRBV27 with TRBJ2-7; possible D gene TRBD1, 6 bases. V lost 2 bases, J lost 2 bases, and 16 bases lay in between. Germline V gene data show CDR1 as MNHEY and CDR2 as SMNVEV (reference sequence). This CDR3 is 16 amino acids long.

CDR3 sequence: CASSLSKGAWETQYF. The CDR3 nucleotides read TGTGCCAGCAGTTTATCGAAGGGGGCGTGGGAGACCCAGTACTTC. This chain connects TRBV27 to TRBJ2-5; 7 bases are shared with TRBD1. The length of the CDR3 is 15 residues. Germline CDR1 MNHEY, CDR2 SMNVEV (reference sequence). The V and J ends lost 0 bases and 5 bases, in that order; junction bases with no gene match: 6.

V is TRBV5-4 and J is TRBJ2-7; 8 bases line up with TRBD1. The V segment lost 2 bases and the J segment 4 bases; nucleotides outside the gene matches: 5. The germline V gene encodes CDR1 SGHNT and CDR2 YYREEE (reference sequence). The CDR3 length is 14 residues. This chain's CDR3 is CASSLGRGQYEQYF. In DNA, the CDR3 is TGTGCCAGCAGCTTAGGCAGGGGGCAGTACGAGCAGTACTTC.

V gene TRBV9 combines with J gene TRBJ1-1, with a weak D call TRBD1 (6 bases). CDR1 is SGDLS and CDR2 is YYNGEE in the germline V gene. With 0 bases removed from V and 4 bases from J, the gap between germline ends came to 16 bases. CDR3 length equals 16 residues. The CDR3 DNA reads TGTGCCAGCAGCGTAGGGTTCGACAGGCGTTTCACTGAAGCTTTCTTT. It yields the protein CASSVGFDRRFTEAFF.

This chain links TRBV28 with TRBJ2-1, with 8 bases lining up with TRBD2. The germline V gene has CDR1 MDHEN and CDR2 SYDVKM. V lost 6 bases to trimming and J lost 9 bases; unmatched junction nucleotides: 1. The CDR3 loop spans 11 amino acids. CDR3 loop: CASSRGGEQFF. CDR3 coding DNA: TGTGCCAGCAGCCGGGGGGGTGAGCAGTTCTTC.

The V and J genes are TRBV5-1 and TRBJ2-3, with D perhaps matching TRBD1 (6 bases). Germline-derived CDR1 and CDR2 are SGHRS and YFSETQ. Trimming took off 4 bases at V and 3 bases at J, with 24 bases between the two ends. The CDR3 spans 18 residues. CDR3 in DNA: TGCGCCAGCAGCCAGAAAGTCCGACAGGTGGAGGCTACAGATACGCAGTATTTT. Protein sequence: CASSQKVRQVEATDTQYF.

The V call is TRBV7-8, the J call TRBJ2-2; TRBD2 might be the D (6 bases). The CDR3 consists of 14 residues. The germline V gene encodes CDR1 SGHVS and CDR2 FQNEAQ. The V and J ends lost 5 bases and 6 bases respectively, with 13 bases between them. The CDR3 protein is CASSPGLPSGELFF. CDR3 DNA: TGTGCCAGCAGCCCCGGACTACCCTCCGGGGAGCTGTTTTTT.

V usage is TRBV7-9 and J usage is TRBJ1-1, with D hard to call. V gave up 1 base and J gave up 8 bases, with 8 bases separating them. Looked up from germline, CDR1 is SEHNR and CDR2 is FQNEAQ (reference sequence). The CDR3 covers 12 residues. CDR3 DNA sequence: TGTGCCAGCAGCTTAGTGACACAGGAAGCTTTCTTT. It is translated as CASSLVTQEAFF.

Here the CDR3 DNA reads TGTGCCTGGAACAGGGGCAACTATGGCTACACCTTC. This gives the protein CAWNRGNYGYTF. The chain carries TRBV30 and TRBJ1-2; TRBD1 matches at 7 bases. This CDR3 has 12 residues. The V segment lost 4 bases and the J segment 2 bases; nucleotides outside the gene matches: 1. Germline V lookup: CDR1 GTSNPN, CDR2 SVGIG (reference sequence).

The V call is TRBV5-4, the J call TRBJ1-1; D might be TRBD1 (6 bases). Trimming removed 0 bases at V and 3 bases at J, with 12 bases between. The CDR3 has 15 residues. CDR1 and CDR2 from the germline V gene are SGHNT and YYREEE (reference sequence). The CDR3 loop reads CASSLATGSYTEAFF. The CDR3 region has the DNA TGTGCCAGCAGCTTGGCCACAGGGTCGTACACTGAAGCTTTCTTT.

The chain joins TRBV19 to TRBJ2-2; TRBD1 agrees at 8 bases. CDR1 LNHDA and CDR2 SQIVND come from the germline V gene (reference sequence). After removal of 6 bases from V and 6 bases from J, the junction contained 9 bases not matched to a gene. The CDR3 consists of 15 residues. The CDR3 is CASRRQGKIAGELFF. CDR3 sequence (DNA): TGTGCCAGTAGGCGACAGGGGAAGATCGCCGGGGAGCTGTTTTTT.

The chain couples TRBV19 to TRBJ1-2; TRBD1 matches at 7 bases. V was pared by 10 bases and J by 4 bases, with 3 bases of the junction left unmatched. Per germline, CDR1 LNHDA and CDR2 SQIVND (reference sequence). The CDR3 is 11 residues long. As DNA, the CDR3 is TGTGCCATCCGGGACAGCTATGGCTACACCTTC. Its protein is CAIRDSYGYTF.

The chain joins TRBV24-1 to TRBJ2-7; 10 bases line up with TRBD1. The CDR3 consists of 15 residues. With 3 bases clipped from V and 6 bases from J, the junction kept 7 bases outside the gene matches. Germline CDR1 is KGHDR and CDR2 is SFDVKD. As DNA, the CDR3 is TGTGCCACCAGTGATCGGGGACAGGGGCAGGGCGAGCAGTACTTC. Amino acid sequence: CATSDRGQGQGEQYF.

This clone was seen just once. The rearrangement links TRBV7-9 to TRBJ2-3, with D possibly being TRBD2 (5 bases). With 3 bases removed from V and 5 bases from J, the gap between germline ends came to 12 bases. This CDR3 is built from 14 residues. The germline gives CDR1 SEHNR, CDR2 FQNEAQ (reference sequence). The CDR3 DNA reads as TGTGCCAGCAGCTTGGAGAGGGTTGTAGATACGCAGTATTTT. The encoded protein is CASSLERVVDTQYF.

The chain is built from TRBV2 and TRBJ2-5; TRBD2 aligns across 10 bases. Germline CDR1 SNHLY, CDR2 FYNNEI. V was pared by 4 bases and J by 5 bases, with 7 bases of the junction left unmatched. There are 15 residues in the CDR3. CDR3 in amino acids: CASSGKAGGRETQYF. The CDR3 nucleotides read TGTGCCAGCAGTGGAAAAGCGGGGGGGCGGGAGACCCAGTACTTC.

The V gene is TRBV25-1, the J gene TRBJ1-4; D is unresolved. This CDR3 is built from 15 residues. V was cut by 4 bases and J by 0 bases, with 9 bases left in between. CDR1 and CDR2 (germline): MGHDK, SYGVNS. As DNA, the CDR3 is TGTGCCAGCAGTGCCCCTTTTACAACTAATGAAAAACTGTTTTTT. Its protein is CASSAPFTTNEKLFF.

The CDR3 loop is CASSLQEGMGYEQYF. CDR3 nucleotides: TGTGCCAGCAGTTTACAGGAGGGGATGGGGTACGAGCAGTACTTC. The rearrangement uses TRBV27 and TRBJ2-7, with TRBD2 as a possible D gene (6 bases). V lost 2 bases to trimming and J lost 4 bases, with 15 bases between them. CDR1 MNHEY and CDR2 SMNVEV come from the germline V gene (reference sequence). The CDR3 totals 15 residues.

The rearrangement joins TRBV27 to TRBJ2-3, with a tentative D call TRBD1 (5 bases). Germline loops: CDR1 MNHEY, CDR2 SMNVEV (reference sequence). Deletions cut 6 bases from V and 5 bases from J, with 18 bases between. The CDR3 length is 15 residues. DNA of the CDR3: TGTGCCAGCAGAATGCGGCCAGGGATGATAGATACGCAGTATTTT. Translated: CASRMRPGMIDTQYF.

The DNA for the CDR3 is TGCGCCAGCAGCCCAGGAGCCGCCAGGGGGCGACATTCACCCCTCCACTTT. Its translation is CASSPGAARGRHSPLHF. The rearrangement links TRBV4-1 to TRBJ1-6, with TRBD1 identical over 8 bases. The CDR3 runs to 17 residues. The ends lost 4 bases at V and 8 bases at J; junction bases unmatched: 13. From germline, CDR1 is MGHRA and CDR2 YSYEKL.